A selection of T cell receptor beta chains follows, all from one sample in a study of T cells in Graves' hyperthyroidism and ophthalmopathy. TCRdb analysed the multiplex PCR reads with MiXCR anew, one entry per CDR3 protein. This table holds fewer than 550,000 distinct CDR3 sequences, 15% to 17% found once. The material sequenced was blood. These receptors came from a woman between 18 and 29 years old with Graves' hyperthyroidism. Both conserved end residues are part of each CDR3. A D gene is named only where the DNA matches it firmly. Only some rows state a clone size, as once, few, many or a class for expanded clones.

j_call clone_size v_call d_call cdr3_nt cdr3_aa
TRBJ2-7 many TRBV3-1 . TGTGCCAGCAGCCAACGGGGGTCCTACGAGCAGTACTTC CASSQRGSYEQYF
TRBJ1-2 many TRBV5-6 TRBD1 TGTGCCAGCAGCTTGGTGACAGGGCTGTATGGCTACACCTTC CASSLVTGLYGYTF
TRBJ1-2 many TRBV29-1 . TGCAGCGTTGACATGGGTTTCGGGGATGGCTACACCTTC CSVDMGFGDGYTF
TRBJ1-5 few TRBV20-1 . TGCAGTGCTAGAGAGGGGAACCGCCAGTTTCCCCAGCATTTT CSAREGNRQFPQHF
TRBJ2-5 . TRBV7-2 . TGTGCCAGCAGCTTTACTCTTAGTGGGGGGATCCAAGAGACCCAGTACTTC CASSFTLSGGIQETQYF
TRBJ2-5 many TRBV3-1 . TGTGCCAGCAGATACTCCCAAGAGACCCAGTACTTC CASRYSQETQYF
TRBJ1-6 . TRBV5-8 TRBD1 TGTGCCAGCTACGACAGGGGATCACCCCTCCACTTT CASYDRGSPLHF
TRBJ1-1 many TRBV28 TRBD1 TGTGCCAGCAGGCAGAGAGGGGGCAGTACTGAAGCTTTCTTT CASRQRGGSTEAFF
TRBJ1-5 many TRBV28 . TGTGCCAGCAGTTTAGGGGGGCTAAATCAGCCCCAGCATTTT CASSLGGLNQPQHF
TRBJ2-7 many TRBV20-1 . TGCAGTGCTCACCTGACACCGTCTTACTACGAGCAGTACTTC CSAHLTPSYYEQYF
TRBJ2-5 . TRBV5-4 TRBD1 TGTGCCAGCAGGGGTGACAGGGCACAAGAGACCCAGTACTTC CASRGDRAQETQYF
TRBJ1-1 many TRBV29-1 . TGCAGCGCACCCCTGGTGGGCACTGAAGCTTTCTTT CSAPLVGTEAFF
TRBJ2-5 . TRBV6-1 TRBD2 TGTGCCAGCAGTCAACGCCTAGCGGGAACCCAAGAGACCCAGTACTTC CASSQRLAGTQETQYF
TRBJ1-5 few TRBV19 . TGTGCCAGTAGTATGGAGCAGGGAAACGGCAATCAGCCCCAGCATTTT CASSMEQGNGNQPQHF